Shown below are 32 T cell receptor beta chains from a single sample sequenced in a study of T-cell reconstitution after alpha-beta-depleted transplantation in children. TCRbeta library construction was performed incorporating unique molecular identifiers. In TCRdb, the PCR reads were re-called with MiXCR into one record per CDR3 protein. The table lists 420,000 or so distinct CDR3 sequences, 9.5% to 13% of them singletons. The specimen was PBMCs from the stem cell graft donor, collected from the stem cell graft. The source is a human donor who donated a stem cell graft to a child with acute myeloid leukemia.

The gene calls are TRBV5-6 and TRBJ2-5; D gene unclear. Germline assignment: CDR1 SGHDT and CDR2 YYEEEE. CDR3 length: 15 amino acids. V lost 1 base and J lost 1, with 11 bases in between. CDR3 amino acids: CASSLFLGSQETQYF. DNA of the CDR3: TGTGCCAGCAGCTTGTTTTTAGGGTCCCAAGAGACCCAGTACTTC.

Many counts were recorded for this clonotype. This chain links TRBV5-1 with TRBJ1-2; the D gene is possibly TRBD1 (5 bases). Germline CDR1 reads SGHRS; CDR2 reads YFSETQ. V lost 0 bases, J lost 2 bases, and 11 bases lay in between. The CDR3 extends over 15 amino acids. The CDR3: CASSLVGTFNYGYTF. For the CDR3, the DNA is TGCGCCAGCAGCTTGGTCGGGACCTTCAACTATGGCTACACCTTC.

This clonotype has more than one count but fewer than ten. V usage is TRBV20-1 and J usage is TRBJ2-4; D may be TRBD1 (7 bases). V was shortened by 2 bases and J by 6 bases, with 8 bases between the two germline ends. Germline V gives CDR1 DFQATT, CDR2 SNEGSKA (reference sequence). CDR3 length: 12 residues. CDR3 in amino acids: CSARQGGNIQYF. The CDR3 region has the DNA TGCAGTGCTAGACAGGGGGGAAACATTCAGTACTTC.

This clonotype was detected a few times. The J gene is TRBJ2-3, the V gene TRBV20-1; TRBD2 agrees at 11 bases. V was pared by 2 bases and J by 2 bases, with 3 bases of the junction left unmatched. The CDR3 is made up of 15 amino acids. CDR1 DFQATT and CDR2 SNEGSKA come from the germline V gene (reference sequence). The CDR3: CSARLAGGYTDTQYF. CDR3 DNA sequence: TGCAGTGCTAGACTAGCGGGAGGTTACACAGATACGCAGTATTTT.

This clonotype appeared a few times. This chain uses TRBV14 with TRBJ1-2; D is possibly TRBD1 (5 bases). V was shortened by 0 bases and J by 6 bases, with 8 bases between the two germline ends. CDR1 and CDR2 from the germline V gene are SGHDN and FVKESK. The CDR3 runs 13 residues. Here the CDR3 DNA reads TGTGCCAGCAGCCAAGATACGGGGCATGGCTACACCTTC. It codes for CASSQDTGHGYTF.

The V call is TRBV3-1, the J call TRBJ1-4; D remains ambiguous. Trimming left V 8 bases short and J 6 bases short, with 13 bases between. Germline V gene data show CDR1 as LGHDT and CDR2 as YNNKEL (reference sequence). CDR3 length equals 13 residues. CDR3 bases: TGTGCCAGCGGGCTCGCTATAGATGAAAAACTGTTTTTT. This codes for CASGLAIDEKLFF.

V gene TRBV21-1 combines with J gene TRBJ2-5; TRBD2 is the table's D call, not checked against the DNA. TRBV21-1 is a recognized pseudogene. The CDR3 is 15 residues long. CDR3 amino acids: CASSLQVAGEETQYF. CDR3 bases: TGTGCCAGCAGCTTACAAGTAGCGGGAGAGGAGACCCAGTACTTC.

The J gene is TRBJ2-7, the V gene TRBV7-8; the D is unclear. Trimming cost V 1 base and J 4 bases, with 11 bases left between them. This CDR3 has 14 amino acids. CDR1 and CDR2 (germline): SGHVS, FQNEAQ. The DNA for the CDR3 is TGTGCCAGCAGCTTAGGAACTCTGAATTACGAGCAGTACGTC. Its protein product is CASSLGTLNYEQYV.

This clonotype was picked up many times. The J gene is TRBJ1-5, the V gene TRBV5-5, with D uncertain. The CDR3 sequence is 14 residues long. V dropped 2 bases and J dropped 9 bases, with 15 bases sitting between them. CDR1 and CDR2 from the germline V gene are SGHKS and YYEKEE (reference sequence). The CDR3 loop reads CASSFRQTNAPQHF. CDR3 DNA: TGTGCCAGCAGCTTCAGGCAGACCAATGCGCCCCAGCATTTT.

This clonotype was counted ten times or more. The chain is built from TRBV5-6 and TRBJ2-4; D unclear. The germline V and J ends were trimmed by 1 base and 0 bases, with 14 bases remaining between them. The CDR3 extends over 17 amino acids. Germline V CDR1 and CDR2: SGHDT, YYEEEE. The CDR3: CASSLQELRLAKNIQYF. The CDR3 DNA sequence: TGTGCCAGCAGCTTGCAGGAACTGCGCCTAGCCAAAAACATTCAGTACTTC.

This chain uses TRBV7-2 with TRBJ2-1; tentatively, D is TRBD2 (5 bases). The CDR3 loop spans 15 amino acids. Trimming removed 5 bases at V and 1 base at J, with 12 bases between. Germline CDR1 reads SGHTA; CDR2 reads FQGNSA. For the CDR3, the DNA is TGTGCCAGCAGCACCGTCGGCGGGTCCTACAATGAGCAGTTCTTC. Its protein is CASSTVGGSYNEQFF. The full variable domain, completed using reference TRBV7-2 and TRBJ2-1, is GAGVSQSPSNKVTEKGKDVELRCDPISGHTALYWYRQSLGQGLEFLIYFQGNSAPDKSGLPSDRFSAERTGGSVSTLTIQRTQQEDSAVYLCASSTVGGSYNEQFFGPGTRLTVL.

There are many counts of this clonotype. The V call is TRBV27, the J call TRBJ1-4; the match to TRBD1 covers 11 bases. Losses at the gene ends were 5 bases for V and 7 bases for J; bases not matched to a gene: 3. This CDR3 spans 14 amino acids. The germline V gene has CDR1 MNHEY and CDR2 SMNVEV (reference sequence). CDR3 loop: CASSMGQGGEKLFF. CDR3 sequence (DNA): TGTGCCAGCAGTATGGGACAGGGGGGTGAAAAACTGTTTTTT.

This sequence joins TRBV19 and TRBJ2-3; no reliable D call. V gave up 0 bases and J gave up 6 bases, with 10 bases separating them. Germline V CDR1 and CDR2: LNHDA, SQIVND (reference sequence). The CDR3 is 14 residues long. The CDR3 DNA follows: TGTGCCAGTAGTATAGAGAGGACGGGCGATACGCAGTATTTT. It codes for CASSIERTGDTQYF. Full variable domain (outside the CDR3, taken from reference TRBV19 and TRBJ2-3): DGGITQSPKYLFRKEGQNVTLSCEQNLNHDAMYWYRQDPGQGLRLIYYSQIVNDFQKGDIAEGYSVSREKKESFPLTVTSAQKNPTAFYLCASSIERTGDTQYFGPGTRLTVL.

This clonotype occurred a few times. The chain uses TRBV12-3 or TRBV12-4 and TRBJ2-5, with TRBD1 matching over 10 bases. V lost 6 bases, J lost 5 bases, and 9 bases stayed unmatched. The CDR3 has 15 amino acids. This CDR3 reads CASRTGTGASETQYF. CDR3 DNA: TGTGCCAGCAGAACCGGGACAGGGGCCTCGGAGACCCAGTACTTC.

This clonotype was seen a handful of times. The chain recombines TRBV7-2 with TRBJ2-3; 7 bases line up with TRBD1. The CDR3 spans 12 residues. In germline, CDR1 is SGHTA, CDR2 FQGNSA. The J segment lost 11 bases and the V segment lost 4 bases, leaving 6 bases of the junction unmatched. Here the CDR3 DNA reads TGTGCCAGCAGCTGGGGACAGTTGGAGCAGTATTTT. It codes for CASSWGQLEQYF.

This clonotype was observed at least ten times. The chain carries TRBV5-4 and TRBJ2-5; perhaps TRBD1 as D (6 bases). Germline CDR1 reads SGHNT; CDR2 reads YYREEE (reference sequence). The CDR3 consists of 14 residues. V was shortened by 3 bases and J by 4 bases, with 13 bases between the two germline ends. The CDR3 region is CASSSQGSVETQYF. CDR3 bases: TGTGCCAGCAGCTCACAGGGAAGTGTAGAGACCCAGTACTTC.

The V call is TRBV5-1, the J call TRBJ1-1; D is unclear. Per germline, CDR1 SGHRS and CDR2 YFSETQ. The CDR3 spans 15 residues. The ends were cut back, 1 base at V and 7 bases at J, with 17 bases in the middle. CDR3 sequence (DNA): TGCGCCAGCAGCTTGAACCCCACGTCCGAAGATGAAGCTTTCTTT. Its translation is CASSLNPTSEDEAFF. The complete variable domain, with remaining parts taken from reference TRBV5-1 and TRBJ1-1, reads KAGVTQTPRYLIKTRGQQVTLSCSPISGHRSVSWYQQTPGQGLQFLFEYFSETQRNKGNFPGRFSGRQFSNSRSEMNVSTLELGDSALYLCASSLNPTSEDEAFFGQGTRLTVV.

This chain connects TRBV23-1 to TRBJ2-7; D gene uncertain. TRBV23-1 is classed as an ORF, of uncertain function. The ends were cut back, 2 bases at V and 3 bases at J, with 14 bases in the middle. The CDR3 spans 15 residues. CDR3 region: CASSQESEPDYEQYV. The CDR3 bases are TGCGCCAGCAGTCAAGAGTCTGAGCCGGACTACGAGCAGTACGTC.

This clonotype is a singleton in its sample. In DNA, the CDR3 is TGTGCCAGCAGAAGAGACAGGCCCAGCTCCTACGAGCAGTACTTC. As protein: CASRRDRPSSYEQYF. J is TRBJ2-7 and V is TRBV6-1; a weak D match, TRBD1 (6 bases). The germline V gene has CDR1 MNHNS and CDR2 SASEGT. Deletions cut 6 bases from V and 0 bases from J, with 15 bases between. The CDR3 consists of 15 residues.

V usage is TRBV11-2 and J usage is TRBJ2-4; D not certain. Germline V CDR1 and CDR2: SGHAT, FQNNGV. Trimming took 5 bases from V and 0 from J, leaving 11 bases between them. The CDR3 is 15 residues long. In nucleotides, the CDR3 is TGTGCCAGCAGCCACAGTCGGATAGCCAAAAACATTCAGTACTTC. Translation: CASSHSRIAKNIQYF. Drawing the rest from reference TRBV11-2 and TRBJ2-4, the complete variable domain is EAGVAQSPRYKIIEKRQSVAFWCNPISGHATLYWYQQILGQGPKLLIQFQNNGVVDDSQLPKDRFSAERLKGVDSTLKIQPAKLEDSAVYLCASSHSRIAKNIQYFGAGTRLSVL.

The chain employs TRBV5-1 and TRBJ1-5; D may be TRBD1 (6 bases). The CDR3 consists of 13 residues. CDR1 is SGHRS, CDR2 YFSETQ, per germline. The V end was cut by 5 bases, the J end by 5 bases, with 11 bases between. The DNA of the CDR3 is TGCGCCAGCAGATCAGGGGACGATCAGCCCCAGCATTTT. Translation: CASRSGDDQPQHF. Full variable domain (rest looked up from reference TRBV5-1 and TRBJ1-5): KAGVTQTPRYLIKTRGQQVTLSCSPISGHRSVSWYQQTPGQGLQFLFEYFSETQRNKGNFPGRFSGRQFSNSRSEMNVSTLELGDSALYLCASRSGDDQPQHFGDGTRLSIL.

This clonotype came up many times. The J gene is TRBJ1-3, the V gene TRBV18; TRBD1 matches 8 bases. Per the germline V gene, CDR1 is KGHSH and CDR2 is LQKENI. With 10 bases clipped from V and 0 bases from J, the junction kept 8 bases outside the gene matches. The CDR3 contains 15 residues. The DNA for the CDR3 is TGTGCCACCGCGACAGGGGCGAACTCTGGAAACACCATATATTTT. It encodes CATATGANSGNTIYF.

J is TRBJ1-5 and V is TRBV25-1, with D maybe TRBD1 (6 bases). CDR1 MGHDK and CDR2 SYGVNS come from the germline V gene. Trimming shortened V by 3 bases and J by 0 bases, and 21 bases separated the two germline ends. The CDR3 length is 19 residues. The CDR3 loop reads CASSDRTAPLLNSNQPQHF. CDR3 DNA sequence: TGTGCCAGCAGTGATAGGACAGCGCCGCTCCTTAATAGCAATCAGCCCCAGCATTTT.

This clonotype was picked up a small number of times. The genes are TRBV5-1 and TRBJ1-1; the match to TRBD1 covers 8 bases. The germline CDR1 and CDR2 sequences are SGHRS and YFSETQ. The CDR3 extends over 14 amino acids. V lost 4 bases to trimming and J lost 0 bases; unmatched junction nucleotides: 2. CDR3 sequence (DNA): TGCGCCAGCAGCCCGGGACAGGTGAACACTGAAGCTTTCTTT. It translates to CASSPGQVNTEAFF.

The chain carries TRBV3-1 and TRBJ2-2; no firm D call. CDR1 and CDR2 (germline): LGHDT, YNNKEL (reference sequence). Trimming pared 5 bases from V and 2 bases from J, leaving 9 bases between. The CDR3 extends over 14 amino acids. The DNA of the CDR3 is TGTGCCAGCAGCGGTATGGATAACACCGGGGAGCTGTTTTTT. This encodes CASSGMDNTGELFF.

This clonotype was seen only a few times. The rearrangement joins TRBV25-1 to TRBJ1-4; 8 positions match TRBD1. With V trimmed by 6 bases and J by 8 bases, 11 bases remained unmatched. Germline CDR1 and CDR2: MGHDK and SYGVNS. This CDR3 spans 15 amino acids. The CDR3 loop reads CASSPTWTGYEKLFF. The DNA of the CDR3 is TGTGCCAGCAGCCCCACCTGGACAGGGTACGAAAAACTGTTTTTT.

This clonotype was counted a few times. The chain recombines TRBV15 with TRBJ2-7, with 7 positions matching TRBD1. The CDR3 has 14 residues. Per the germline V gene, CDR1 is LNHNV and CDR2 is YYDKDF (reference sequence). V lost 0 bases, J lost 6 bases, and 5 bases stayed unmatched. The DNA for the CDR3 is TGTGCCACCAGCAGAGAAAAAAACAGGGGCGAGCAGTACTTC. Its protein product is CATSREKNRGEQYF.

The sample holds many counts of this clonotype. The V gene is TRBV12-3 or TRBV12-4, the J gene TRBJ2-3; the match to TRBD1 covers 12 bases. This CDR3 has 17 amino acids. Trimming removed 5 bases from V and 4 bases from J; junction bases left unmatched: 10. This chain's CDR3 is CASSPLGTGGIADTQYF. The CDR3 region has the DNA TGTGCCAGCAGTCCCCTAGGGACAGGGGGCATTGCAGATACGCAGTATTTT.

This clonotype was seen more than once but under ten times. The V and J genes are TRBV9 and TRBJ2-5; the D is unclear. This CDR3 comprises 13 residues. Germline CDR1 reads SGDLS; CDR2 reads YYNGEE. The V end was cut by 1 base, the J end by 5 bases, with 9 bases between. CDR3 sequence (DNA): TGTGCCAGCAGCGTATCCTCCGACGAGACCCAGTACTTC. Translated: CASSVSSDETQYF.

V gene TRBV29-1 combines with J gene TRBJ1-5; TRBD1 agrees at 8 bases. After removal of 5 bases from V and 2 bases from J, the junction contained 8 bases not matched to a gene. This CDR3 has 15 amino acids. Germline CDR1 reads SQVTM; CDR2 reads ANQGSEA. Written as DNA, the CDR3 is TGCAGCGTTTACCTGCAGGGGGCACGCAATCAGCCCCAGCATTTT. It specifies CSVYLQGARNQPQHF.

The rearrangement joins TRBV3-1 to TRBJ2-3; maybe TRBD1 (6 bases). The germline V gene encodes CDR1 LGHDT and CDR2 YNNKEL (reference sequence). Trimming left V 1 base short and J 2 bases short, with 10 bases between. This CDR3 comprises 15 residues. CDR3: CASSQAGTITDTQYF. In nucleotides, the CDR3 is TGTGCCAGCAGCCAAGCGGGGACAATCACAGATACGCAGTATTTT.

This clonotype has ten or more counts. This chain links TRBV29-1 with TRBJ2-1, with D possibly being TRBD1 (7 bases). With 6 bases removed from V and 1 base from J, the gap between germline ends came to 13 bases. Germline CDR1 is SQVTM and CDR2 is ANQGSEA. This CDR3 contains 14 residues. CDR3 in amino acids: CSVEGARSYNEQFF. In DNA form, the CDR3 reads TGCAGCGTGGAGGGGGCTAGATCCTACAATGAGCAGTTCTTC.